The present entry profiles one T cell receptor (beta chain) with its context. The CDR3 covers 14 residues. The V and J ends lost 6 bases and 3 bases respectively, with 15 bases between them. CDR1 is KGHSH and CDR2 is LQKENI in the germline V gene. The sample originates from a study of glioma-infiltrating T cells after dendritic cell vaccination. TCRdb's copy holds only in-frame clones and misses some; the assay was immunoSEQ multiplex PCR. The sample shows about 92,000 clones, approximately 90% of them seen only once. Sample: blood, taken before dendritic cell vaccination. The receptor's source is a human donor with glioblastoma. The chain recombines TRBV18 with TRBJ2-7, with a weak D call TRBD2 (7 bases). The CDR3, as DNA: TGTGCCAGCTCTTCGGACGGGGGGCACTACGAGCAGTACTTC. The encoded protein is CASSSDGGHYEQYF.